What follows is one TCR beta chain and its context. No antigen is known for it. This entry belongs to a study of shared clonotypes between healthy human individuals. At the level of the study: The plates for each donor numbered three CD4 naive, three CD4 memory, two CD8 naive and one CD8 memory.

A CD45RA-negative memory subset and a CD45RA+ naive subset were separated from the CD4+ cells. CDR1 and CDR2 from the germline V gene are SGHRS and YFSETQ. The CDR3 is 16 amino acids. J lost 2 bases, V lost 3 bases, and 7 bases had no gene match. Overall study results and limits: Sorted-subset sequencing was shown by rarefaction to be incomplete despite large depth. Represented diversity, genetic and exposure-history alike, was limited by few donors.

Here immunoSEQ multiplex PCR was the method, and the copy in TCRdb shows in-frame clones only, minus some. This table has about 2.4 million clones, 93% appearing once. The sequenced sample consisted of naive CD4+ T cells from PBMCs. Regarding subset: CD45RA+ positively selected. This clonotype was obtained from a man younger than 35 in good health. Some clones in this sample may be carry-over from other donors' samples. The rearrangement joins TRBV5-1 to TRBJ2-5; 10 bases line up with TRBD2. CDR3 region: CASSSVGLAEQETQYF. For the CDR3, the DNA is TGCGCCAGCAGCTCCGTTGGACTAGCGGAACAAGAGACCCAGTACTTC.